This is a list of T cell receptor beta chains from one sample in a study of beta chain features in type 1 diabetes. Libraries were prepared by immunoSEQ multiplex PCR; TCRdb keeps only in-frame clonotypes and omits some of them. The sample records under 200,000 clones, about 8.1% being singletons. What was sequenced was central memory CD4+ T cells from blood. These receptors were collected from a woman in her late teens or twenties with type 1 diabetes. Each CDR3 is given with its conserved first and last residue. Each record gives: CDR3 protein, CDR3 DNA, clone size, V gene, J gene, D gene. D genes are given only for firm matches. For some rows the clone size is stated as once, few or many, or as a class when expanded; others skip it.

CAIQGSDSNQPQHF	TGTGCCATCCAAGGGAGTGACAGCAATCAGCCCCAGCATTTT	few	TRBV2	TRBJ1-5	-
CAWSNLGQSNTEAFF	TGTGCCTGGTCGAACTTGGGACAGTCAAACACTGAAGCTTTCTTT	few	TRBV30	TRBJ1-1	TRBD1
CASAETGVQPQHF	TGTGCTAGTGCCGAAACAGGGGTTCAGCCCCAGCATTTT	few	TRBV12-5	TRBJ1-5	TRBD1
CASSLAPGTGERDTQYF	TGCGCCAGCAGCTTGGCCCCCGGGACAGGGGAGAGAGATACGCAGTATTTT	-	TRBV5-1	TRBJ2-3	TRBD1
CASSYQWANQNWYF	TGTGCCAGCAGTTACCAGTGGGCAAACCAGAATTGGTATTTT	few	TRBV6-5	TRBJ2-3	-
CSVGSGGGRNEQYF	TGCAGCGTTGGCTCGGGCGGGGGACGGAACGAGCAGTACTTC	few	TRBV29-1	TRBJ2-7	TRBD2
CASAGGASGNTIYF	TGTGCCAGTGCGGGGGGTGCCTCTGGAAACACCATATATTTT	few	TRBV7-2	TRBJ1-3	-
CASSADRASNQPQHF	TGTGCCAGCAGCGCGGACAGGGCGAGCAATCAGCCCCAGCATTTT	few	TRBV2	TRBJ1-5	TRBD1
CASSLGLNANTGELFF	TGTGCCAGCAGCCTCGGACTGAACGCGAACACCGGGGAGCTGTTTTTT	-	TRBV5-4	TRBJ2-2	-
CASSGASLSPQHF	TGTGCCAGCAGTGGGGCCTCGCTGAGTCCCCAGCATTTT	-	TRBV28	TRBJ1-5	-
CASRPPLGGGETQYF	TGTGCCAGCAGACCCCCGTTGGGAGGGGGGGAGACCCAGTACTTC	few	TRBV6-5	TRBJ2-5	-
CASPPGKVCEQFF	TGTGCCAGCCCCCCGGGTAAGGTGTGTGAGCAGTTCTTC	few	TRBV25-1	TRBJ2-1	-
CSAGGTGNTEAFF	TGCAGCGCTGGCGGGACAGGGAACACTGAAGCTTTCTTT	many	TRBV29-1	TRBJ1-1	TRBD1
CASSLVEGGDNEQFF	TGTGCCAGCAGCTTAGTGGAGGGAGGGGACAATGAGCAGTTCTTC	few	TRBV7-6	TRBJ2-1	TRBD2
CASSFSQETQYF	TGTGCCAGCAGCTTCTCTCAAGAGACCCAGTACTTC	few	TRBV7-9	TRBJ2-5	-
CASSLEVWRDKHEQYF	TGTGCCAGCAGCTTAGAGGTTTGGCGGGATAAACACGAGCAGTACTTC	-	TRBV7-2	TRBJ2-7	-
CASSPWGSGSVGGETQYF	TGCGCCAGCAGCCCCTGGGGTAGCGGGAGTGTCGGGGGGGAGACCCAGTACTTC	-	TRBV4-3	TRBJ2-5	TRBD2
CAISGRGQGREQYF	TGTGCCATCAGTGGGCGAGGACAGGGTCGCGAGCAGTACTTC	many	TRBV10-3	TRBJ2-7	TRBD1
CASTGGLGNTIYF	TGTGCCAGTACAGGGGGCCTCGGAAACACCATATATTTT	-	TRBV25-1	TRBJ1-3	TRBD1
CASRPGRRETQYF	TGTGCCAGCAGACCGGGAAGGAGAGAGACCCAGTACTTC	few	TRBV2	TRBJ2-5	-
CASSQDTQATQYF	TGCGCCAGCAGCCAAGATACCCAAGCGACCCAGTACTTC	-	TRBV7-2	TRBJ2-5	-
CASSHLDRDNEKLFF	TGCGCCAGCAGCCACCTCGACAGGGATAATGAAAAACTGTTTTTT	-	TRBV4-3	TRBJ1-4	TRBD1
CSVEASGTDTQYF	TGCAGCGTTGAGGCTAGCGGCACAGATACGCAGTATTTT	-	TRBV29-1	TRBJ2-3	-
CASSFEPYGYTF	TGCGCCAGCAGCTTTGAGCCCTATGGCTACACCTTC	few	TRBV5-1	TRBJ1-2	-
CASSPLLAGVDEQFF	TGTGCCAGCAGCCCTTTGCTAGCGGGAGTGGATGAGCAGTTCTTC	few	TRBV14	TRBJ2-1	TRBD2
CAATPGSATEAFF	TGTGCCGCCACCCCAGGGTCGGCCACTGAAGCTTTCTTT	few	TRBV10-3	TRBJ1-1	-
CASSSPRRAGWVREQYF	TGTGCCAGCAGCTCCCCCAGAAGAGCGGGGTGGGTTCGGGAGCAGTACTTC	-	TRBV11-2	TRBJ2-7	TRBD2
CASLPTGGQSYEQYF	TGTGCCAGCCTCCCGACGGGTGGACAGTCCTACGAGCAGTACTTC	few	TRBV14	TRBJ2-7	-
CASSPGHSYEQYF	TGTGCCAGTAGTCCGGGACACTCCTACGAGCAGTACTTC	many	TRBV19	TRBJ2-7	-
CATSTPSGVNQPQHF	TGTGCCACCAGCACCCCGTCGGGGGTAAATCAGCCCCAGCATTTT	-	TRBV15	TRBJ1-5	-
CASSPGFTYEQYF	TGTGCCAGCAGTCCCGGTTTCACCTACGAGCAGTACTTC	few	TRBV6-5	TRBJ2-7	-
CASSWGEQDGYTF	TGCGCCAGCAGCTGGGGCGAGCAGGACGGCTACACCTTC	-	TRBV5-1	TRBJ1-2	-
CASSLRQLFSGNTIYF	TGTGCCAGCAGCCTGCGACAGCTTTTCTCTGGAAACACCATATATTTT	few	TRBV5-6	TRBJ1-3	-
CASSPTGQGRDEQYF	TGCGCCAGCAGCCCCACCGGGCAGGGCCGGGACGAGCAGTACTTC	few	TRBV4-3	TRBJ2-7	-
CASSLIGGTNTEAFF	TGTGCCAGCAGCTTAATCGGAGGAACGAACACTGAAGCTTTCTTT	few	TRBV7-3	TRBJ1-1	-
CASGPQRGTQYF	TGTGCCAGCGGCCCTCAGCGGGGGACGCAGTATTTT	-	TRBV27	TRBJ2-3	TRBD2
CASSQAFGNTGELFF	TGCGCCAGCAGCCAAGCTTTCGGGAACACCGGGGAGCTGTTTTTT	few	TRBV4-3	TRBJ2-2	-
CASSLDYPPTLVQFF	TGTGCCAGCAGCTTAGATTATCCCCCCACTCTCGTGCAGTTCTTC	few	TRBV11-2	TRBJ2-1	-
CASRREAEEKLFF	TGTGCCAGCCGGAGGGAGGCTGAGGAAAAACTGTTTTTT	few	TRBV11-2	TRBJ1-4	-
CASNPGPAGGYEQYF	TGTGCCAGCAACCCGGGCCCAGCGGGAGGGTACGAGCAGTACTTC	few	TRBV28	TRBJ2-7	TRBD2
CAIMGVSAEQYF	TGTGCCATCATGGGAGTATCGGCCGAGCAGTACTTC	few	TRBV10-3	TRBJ2-7	-
CASSSYIQETQYF	TGTGCCAGCAGTTCGTATATCCAAGAGACCCAGTACTTC	few	TRBV14	TRBJ2-5	-
CASSQATQSNQPQHF	TGCGCCAGCAGCCAAGCGACACAAAGCAATCAGCCCCAGCATTTT	-	TRBV4-3	TRBJ1-5	-
CASSPRPGTSTDTQYF	TGTGCCAGCAGCCCACGACCGGGGACTAGCACAGATACGCAGTATTTT	few	TRBV5-4	TRBJ2-3	-
CAWSAGVLQLNSNQPQHF	TGTGCCTGGAGCGCCGGGGTCTTACAACTAAATAGCAATCAGCCCCAGCATTTT	-	TRBV30	TRBJ1-5	-
CASSEATGRWTEAFF	TGTGCCAGCAGTGAAGCGACGGGGAGATGGACTGAAGCTTTCTTT	few	TRBV6-1	TRBJ1-1	-
CASSMTPDRINYGYTF	TGTGCCAGTAGTATGACCCCAGACAGAATTAACTATGGCTACACCTTC	-	TRBV19	TRBJ1-2	-
CASSTTTGQSAEAFF	TGTGCCAGCAGTACCACGACAGGACAGAGCGCTGAAGCTTTCTTT	-	TRBV6-5	TRBJ1-1	-
CASSVGTLARGNEQFF	TGTGCCAGCAGCGTGGGCACACTAGCTAGGGGCAATGAGCAGTTCTTC	few	TRBV9	TRBJ2-1	-
CASSTGGLAKNIQYF	TGTGCCAGCAGCACCGGGGGACTAGCCAAAAACATTCAGTACTTC	-	TRBV7-2	TRBJ2-4	-
CASSSVRSGTQYF	TGTGCCAGCAGCTCTGTCCGGTCGGGGACCCAGTACTTC	-	TRBV7-2	TRBJ2-5	-
CASSLVNTGELFF	TGTGCCAGTAGTTTAGTAAACACCGGGGAGCTGTTTTTT	-	TRBV19	TRBJ2-2	-
CAWSVGPGAQYF	TGTGCCTGGAGTGTCGGACCGGGGGCGCAGTATTTT	-	TRBV30	TRBJ2-3	-
CASSPQTGMGGTDTQYF	TGTGCCAGCTCACCCCAGACAGGGATGGGGGGCACAGATACGCAGTATTTT	-	TRBV18	TRBJ2-3	TRBD1
CASRGTGSETQYF	TGTGCCAGCAGGGGGACAGGGTCGGAGACCCAGTACTTC	-	TRBV25-1	TRBJ2-5	TRBD1